These T cell receptor beta chains were read from a single sample in a study of spatial heterogeneity in lung cancer. Each CDR3 protein gets one entry after TCRdb re-called the 5' RACE reads with MiXCR. The sample has fewer than 15,000 distinct CDR3 sequences, 3% to 4% seen once. The sequencing used lung tumor tissue, collected at surgery. Every receptor here comes from a male donor with early-stage non-small cell lung cancer. CDR3s include the opening cysteine and the closing phenylalanine or tryptophan. Each record gives: V gene, J gene, D gene, clone size, CDR3 protein, CDR3 DNA. D genes are given only for firm matches. Only some rows state a clone size, as once, few, many or a class for expanded clones.

v_gene: TRBV11-2; j_gene: TRBJ2-7; d_gene: TRBD2; abundance: NA; CDR3aa: CASSLVSGSPYEQYF; CDR3nt: TGTGCCAGCAGCTTAGTTAGCGGGTCGCCCTACGAGCAGTACTTC
v_gene: TRBV12-3/TRBV12-4; j_gene: TRBJ2-3; d_gene: NA; abundance: many; CDR3aa: CASSLAADTQYF; CDR3nt: TGTGCCAGCAGTTTAGCAGCGGATACGCAGTATTTT
v_gene: TRBV27; j_gene: TRBJ1-1; d_gene: NA; abundance: many; CDR3aa: CASSPTGAEAFF; CDR3nt: TGTGCCAGCAGCCCGACAGGCGCTGAAGCTTTCTTT
v_gene: TRBV12-3/TRBV12-4; j_gene: TRBJ2-1; d_gene: TRBD2; abundance: many; CDR3aa: CASSLSSGGRGEQFF; CDR3nt: TGTGCCAGCAGTTTGTCTAGCGGGGGGCGGGGTGAGCAGTTCTTC
v_gene: TRBV6-5; j_gene: TRBJ2-7; d_gene: TRBD1; abundance: medium-sized; CDR3aa: CASSTRQGNRGTYEQYF; CDR3nt: TGTGCCAGCAGTACTCGACAGGGGAACAGAGGCACCTACGAGCAGTACTTC
v_gene: TRBV20-1; j_gene: TRBJ2-6; d_gene: NA; abundance: medium-sized; CDR3aa: CSAEQHSGANVLTF; CDR3nt: TGCAGTGCTGAACAGCACTCTGGGGCCAACGTCCTGACTTTC
v_gene: TRBV5-1; j_gene: TRBJ1-5; d_gene: TRBD1; abundance: many; CDR3aa: CASSLGPQGARNQPQHF; CDR3nt: TGCGCCAGCAGCTTGGGGCCCCAGGGGGCGCGGAATCAGCCCCAGCATTTT
v_gene: TRBV6-1; j_gene: TRBJ1-5; d_gene: TRBD1; abundance: many; CDR3aa: CASSGPTGGGNQPQHF; CDR3nt: TGTGCCAGCAGTGGACCGACAGGGGGTGGCAATCAGCCCCAGCATTTT
v_gene: TRBV20-1; j_gene: TRBJ2-5; d_gene: NA; abundance: many; CDR3aa: CSAGGLGETQYF; CDR3nt: TGCAGTGCTGGGGGTTTAGGAGAGACCCAGTACTTC
v_gene: TRBV12-3/TRBV12-4; j_gene: TRBJ2-3; d_gene: NA; abundance: many; CDR3aa: CASSLSGWGTDTQYF; CDR3nt: TGTGCCAGCAGTTTATCCGGTTGGGGCACAGATACGCAGTATTTT
v_gene: TRBV20-1; j_gene: TRBJ2-3; d_gene: NA; abundance: NA; CDR3aa: CSAMATDTQYF; CDR3nt: TGCAGTGCAATGGCCACAGATACGCAGTATTTT